What follows is one T cell receptor beta chain and its context. What it binds is unknown. TCRdb redid the calling of the 5' RACE reads with MiXCR, one entry per CDR3 protein. This sample has around 450,000 distinct CDR3 sequences; roughly 20% occur once, and the top ten carry 7.5% to 9.5%. This specimen belongs to a study of T-cell memory formation after mild COVID-19. CDR3 length: 15 residues. V lost 9 bases and J lost 3; bases outside the gene matches: 7. Germline assignment: CDR1 SGHTA and CDR2 FQGTGA. Study observations and caveats: Pre-infection memory carried some responding clones, suggesting that cross-reactive memory joined. Clones that got smaller from day 15 to 85 had even CD4/CD8, while clones growing later tipped toward CD4+. The CD4+ clones that contracted clustered mainly within CM and EM, and the CD8+ clones concentrated in EMRA.

Sequenced sample: PBMCs or a T cell subset sorted from them (not recorded which). The clonotype comes from an adult woman who had mild COVID-19 (a few samples of this study predate the infection). Cell type and time point are not known. V usage is TRBV7-3 and J usage is TRBJ2-2; the match to TRBD2 covers 10 bases. CDR3 sequence reads: CASRAGGADTGELFF. Written as DNA, the CDR3 is TGTGCCAGTAGAGCGGGGGGGGCCGACACCGGGGAGCTGTTTTTT.